The 25 T cell receptor beta chains below all came from one sample that was sequenced in a study of long-term antiretroviral therapy in people with HIV. Version v3.0 of the immunoSEQ assay was performed at survey level. Clones were read by immunoSEQ multiplex PCR, and TCRdb kept only the in-frame ones, dropping some. Among 20,000 or so clones listed, 80% were seen once. This sample comprised unsorted PBMCs, obtained 2.9 years after starting antiretroviral therapy. The receptors were gathered from a woman aged 25 to 39 with HIV.

The chain links TRBV5-1 to TRBJ1-1; D not certain. Germline lookup yields CDR1 SGHRS and CDR2 YFSETQ. Trimming left V 4 bases short and J 3 bases short, with 4 bases between. The CDR3 has 11 residues. This chain's CDR3 is CASSEDTEAFF. The CDR3 nucleotides read TGCGCCAGCAGCGAGGACACTGAAGCTTTCTTT.

This clone was seen once. This chain links TRBV30 with TRBJ1-1; D is unclear. Germline V lookup: CDR1 GTSNPN, CDR2 SVGIG (reference sequence). Trimming pared 3 bases from V and 1 base from J, leaving 9 bases between. The CDR3 runs 13 residues. CDR3 bases: TGTGCCTGGAGCCGGAGCAGGAACACTGAAGCTTTCTTT. It translates to CAWSRSRNTEAFF.

The J gene is TRBJ2-1, the V gene TRBV5-1; 7 nucleotides line up with TRBD1. Losses at the gene ends were 4 bases for V and 6 bases for J; bases not matched to a gene: 13. Germline CDR1 reads SGHRS; CDR2 reads YFSETQ. The CDR3 is made up of 16 amino acids. In nucleotides, the CDR3 is TGCGCCAGCAGCCCCAGCCGACAGGGATGGACCAATGAGCAGTTCTTC. It is translated as CASSPSRQGWTNEQFF.

The J gene is TRBJ2-5, the V gene TRBV5-1, with 11 nucleotides matching TRBD1. Germline trimming cut 4 bases from V and 5 bases from J; bases unmatched to any gene: 7. Germline CDR1 reads SGHRS; CDR2 reads YFSETQ. The CDR3 is 15 residues long. CDR3 sequence reads: CASSRGTGGTETQYF. The CDR3 DNA sequence: TGCGCCAGCAGCCGCGGGACAGGGGGTACGGAGACCCAGTACTTC.

The chain has TRBV7-6 and TRBJ1-5, with 9 nucleotides matching TRBD1. Trimming at V came to 4 bases and at J to 6 bases, leaving 7 bases not matched to a gene. The germline V gene encodes CDR1 SGHVS and CDR2 FNYEAQ. The CDR3 runs 15 residues. The CDR3 DNA reads TGTGCCAGCAGCTCCGGGACAGGGATGGGTCAGCCCCAGCATTTT. It encodes CASSSGTGMGQPQHF.

This clone was counted between two and nine times. This sequence joins TRBV19 and TRBJ1-4; 7 positions match TRBD1. Germline CDR1 LNHDA, CDR2 SQIVND (reference sequence). The CDR3 runs to 15 residues. V gave up 5 bases and J gave up 5 bases; unmatched junction bases: 8. CDR3 sequence (DNA): TGTGCCAGTAGTTCCACCGGGACAGTAAATGAAAAACTGTTTTTT. Its protein is CASSSTGTVNEKLFF.

J is TRBJ1-5 and V is TRBV10-2; unclear D gene. CDR3 length equals 12 residues. CDR1 and CDR2 (germline): WSHSY, SAAADI. The V end was cut by 8 bases, the J end by 5 bases, with 10 bases between. The CDR3 spells CASFDKDQPQHF. The CDR3 region has the DNA TGCGCCAGCTTTGATAAGGATCAGCCCCAGCATTTT.

The CDR3 loop is CASSEYRFREGGYGYTF. DNA for the CDR3: TGTGCCAGCAGTGAATATAGGTTTCGGGAGGGCGGCTATGGCTACACCTTC. This chain links TRBV25-1 with TRBJ1-2; D gene ambiguous. Between the trimmed V and J ends, which lost 0 bases and 4 bases, there was a span of 18 bases. CDR3 length: 17 residues. Germline V gives CDR1 MGHDK, CDR2 SYGVNS.

This rearrangement joins TRBV6-5 to TRBJ2-2; TRBD2 might be the D (7 bases). The CDR3 extends over 15 amino acids. V was trimmed by 10 bases and J by 0 bases, leaving 15 bases between them. The germline V gene encodes CDR1 MNHEY and CDR2 SVGAGI. DNA of the CDR3: TGTGCCACCATTAAGGGGGGGCCGAACACCGGGGAGCTGTTTTTT. Protein: CATIKGGPNTGELFF.

The chain has TRBV6-1 and TRBJ2-3; perhaps TRBD1 as D (5 bases). Trimming pared 2 bases from V and 2 bases from J, leaving 8 bases between. Germline V gene data show CDR1 as MNHNS and CDR2 as SASEGT. The CDR3 runs to 14 residues. In DNA form, the CDR3 reads TGTGCCAGCAGTGAACTCAGGGCCACAGATACGCAGTATTTT. Translated, it gives CASSELRATDTQYF.

The chain links TRBV27 to TRBJ1-1, with D perhaps TRBD1 (5 bases). Germline CDR1 reads MNHEY; CDR2 reads SMNVEV (reference sequence). The germline V and J ends were trimmed by 3 bases and 0 bases, with 8 bases remaining between them. This CDR3 comprises 14 residues. CDR3 loop: CASSFRGMNTEAFF. In DNA form, the CDR3 reads TGTGCCAGCAGTTTCCGGGGGATGAACACTGAAGCTTTCTTT.

The chain has TRBV6-1 and TRBJ1-1; 9 bases agree with TRBD1. V shed 7 bases, J shed 8 bases, and the junction held 11 bases outside the gene matches. The germline V gene encodes CDR1 MNHNS and CDR2 SASEGT. The CDR3 totals 14 residues. CDR3: CASIMDRGGGEAFF. CDR3 in DNA: TGTGCCAGCATTATGGACAGGGGCGGCGGGGAAGCTTTCTTT.

The chain carries TRBV7-2 and TRBJ1-1; TRBD1 matches at 9 bases. CDR3 size: 13 residues. Germline V gives CDR1 SGHTA, CDR2 FQGNSA. Trimming removed 6 bases from V and 7 bases from J; junction bases left unmatched: 6. This chain's CDR3 is CASRQGQGGEAFF. For the CDR3, the DNA is TGTGCCAGCAGACAGGGACAGGGAGGTGAAGCTTTCTTT. Full variable domain (remainder filled in from reference TRBV7-2 and TRBJ1-1): GAGVSQSPSNKVTEKGKDVELRCDPISGHTALYWYRQSLGQGLEFLIYFQGNSAPDKSGLPSDRFSAERTGGSVSTLTIQRTQQEDSAVYLCASRQGQGGEAFFGQGTRLTVV.

The rearrangement uses TRBV7-9 and TRBJ1-4; no reliable D call. Trimming shortened V by 5 bases and J by 4 bases, and 11 bases separated the two germline ends. This CDR3 is 14 amino acids long. CDR1 is SEHNR and CDR2 is FQNEAQ in the germline V gene (reference sequence). CDR3 in amino acids: CASSPGPHNEKLFF. DNA for the CDR3: TGTGCCAGCAGCCCTGGACCTCATAATGAAAAACTGTTTTTT.

V is TRBV5-1 and J is TRBJ1-1; no clear D. Looked up from germline, CDR1 is SGHRS and CDR2 is YFSETQ. V gave up 1 base and J gave up 1 base, with 5 bases separating them. The CDR3 covers 13 residues. The CDR3 coding sequence is TGCGCCAGCAGCTTGATGCAGAACACTGAAGCTTTCTTT. Translation: CASSLMQNTEAFF.

The chain has TRBV5-1 and TRBJ2-1; TRBD2 might be the D (7 bases). Germline V gene data show CDR1 as SGHRS and CDR2 as YFSETQ. The CDR3 spans 14 residues. V lost 1 base, J lost 9 bases, and 14 bases lay in between. The CDR3 nucleotides read TGCGCCAGCAGCTTGATGGCGGGGGCCAGTGAGCAGTTCTTC. Its translation is CASSLMAGASEQFF.

This sequence joins TRBV11-2 and TRBJ1-3, with D uncertain. This CDR3 contains 16 residues. In germline, CDR1 is SGHAT, CDR2 FQNNGV. V was cut by 3 bases and J by 0 bases, with 12 bases left in between. The CDR3 is CASSFSGPNSGNTIYF. DNA of the CDR3: TGTGCCAGCAGCTTTTCAGGACCGAACTCTGGAAACACCATATATTTT.

V usage is TRBV6-1 and J usage is TRBJ1-5; D is unresolved. This CDR3 contains 12 residues. Germline CDR1 is MNHNS and CDR2 is SASEGT. Between the trimmed V and J ends, which lost 4 bases and 1 base, there was a span of 2 bases. CDR3: CASSVSNQPQHF. The CDR3 nucleotides are TGTGCCAGCAGTGTAAGCAATCAGCCCCAGCATTTT.

V gene TRBV19 combines with J gene TRBJ1-5, with 8 bases lining up with TRBD1. Germline V gene lookup returns CDR1 LNHDA and CDR2 SQIVND (reference sequence). With V trimmed by 6 bases and J by 7 bases, 5 bases remained unmatched. This CDR3 has 13 amino acids. This CDR3 reads CASRDRVEQPQHF. CDR3 nucleotide sequence: TGTGCCAGTAGGGACAGGGTCGAGCAGCCCCAGCATTTT.

The chain is built from TRBV6-1 and TRBJ2-7; 7 bases line up with TRBD2. Germline loops: CDR1 MNHNS, CDR2 SASEGT. V gave up 2 bases and J gave up 0 bases; unmatched junction bases: 7. This CDR3 is built from 16 residues. Here the CDR3 DNA reads TGTGCCAGCAGTGAAATTTGGCGGGGGTCCTCCTACGAGCAGTACGTC. This translates into CASSEIWRGSSYEQYV.

This sequence joins TRBV6-5 and TRBJ2-7, with 7 nucleotides matching TRBD1. The CDR3 runs to 13 residues. Germline-derived CDR1 and CDR2 are MNHEY and SVGAGI. V was pared by 5 bases and J by 4 bases, with 5 bases of the junction left unmatched. CDR3: CASSREGAYEQYF. The CDR3 DNA sequence: TGTGCCAGCAGTCGCGAGGGGGCGTACGAGCAGTACTTC.

The chain has TRBV4-2 and TRBJ2-1; 12 bases agree with TRBD2. V was pared by 0 bases and J by 8 bases, with 5 bases of the junction left unmatched. The CDR3 is 16 amino acids. Looked up from germline, CDR1 is LGHNA and CDR2 is YNFKEQ. The CDR3 loop reads CASSQDYLAGGHEQFF. The CDR3 nucleotides read TGTGCCAGCAGCCAAGATTACCTAGCGGGGGGGCATGAGCAGTTCTTC.

The V and J genes are TRBV7-8 and TRBJ1-2; 9 nucleotides agree with TRBD1. The length of the CDR3 is 15 residues. The V and J ends lost 8 bases and 7 bases, in that order; junction bases with no gene match: 14. Germline CDR1 SGHVS, CDR2 FQNEAQ. The CDR3 loop is CASDLQTGGIGGYTF. CDR3 DNA sequence: TGTGCCAGCGACTTGCAGACAGGGGGTATTGGTGGCTACACCTTC.

J is TRBJ2-3 and V is TRBV13; D perhaps matches TRBD2 (6 bases). Germline V gene data show CDR1 as PRHDT and CDR2 as FYEKMQ (reference sequence). CDR3 length equals 16 residues. Trimming removed 5 bases at V and 0 bases at J, with 15 bases between. The CDR3 protein is CASSDRSGTSTDTQYF. The DNA of the CDR3 is TGTGCCAGCAGCGATCGGTCCGGGACTAGCACAGATACGCAGTATTTT.

This clone was observed a handful of times. This chain connects TRBV6-5 to TRBJ2-7, with D possibly matching TRBD1 (5 bases). The germline V gene encodes CDR1 MNHEY and CDR2 SVGAGI. Trimming cost V 6 bases and J 3 bases, with 15 bases left between them. The CDR3 is 14 amino acids. As DNA, the CDR3 is TGTGCCAGCAGCCACCAGGGTTCCCTCTACGAGCAGTACTTC. Its protein product is CASSHQGSLYEQYF.